What follows are 4 T cell receptor beta chains derived from one specimen sequenced in a study of cytotoxic CD8 clonotypes in ibrutinib-treated CLL listed by TCRdb under 2021. Library preparation employed the immunoSEQ multiplex PCR assay. TCRdb mirrors the immuneACCESS table, restricted to in-frame sequences. Some clones are absent from its copies; in checked studies, under half trace to an unresolved V gene, and the reason for the others is unknown. The sample contains tens of thousands of clones, under 75% of them found a single time. Around 13% of the sample rests with the top ten. The time point tag for this specimen amounts to: more than 10 months on ibrutinib. This material consisted of PBMCs, taken after 12 months of ibrutinib treatment. The receptors shown here come from a human donor with chronic lymphocytic leukemia.

The chain joins TRBV19 to TRBJ1-3, with D perhaps matching TRBD1 (6 bases). Looked up from germline, CDR1 is LNHDA and CDR2 is SQIVND (reference sequence). The CDR3 is made up of 15 amino acids. Trimming cost V 6 bases and J 0 bases, with 12 bases left between them. The CDR3 reads CASSEQGFSGNTIYF. In nucleotides, the CDR3 is TGTGCCAGTAGCGAGCAGGGGTTCTCTGGAAACACCATATATTTT.

CDR3 nucleotides: TGTGCCAGCAGCTTCAGTAGCAATCAGCCCCAGCATTTT. Protein: CASSFSSNQPQHF. The chain couples TRBV5-5 to TRBJ1-5; D is unclear. The CDR3 has 13 amino acids. The V gene's germline CDR1 is SGHKS and CDR2 YYEKEE (reference sequence). The germline V and J ends were trimmed by 2 bases and 0 bases, with 3 bases remaining between them.

The table lists this clone with a count of one. The chain couples TRBV7-2 to TRBJ2-1, with TRBD2 identical over 8 bases. V was clipped by 2 bases and J by 7 bases; unmatched bases: 7. The CDR3 loop spans 15 amino acids. From germline, CDR1 is SGHTA and CDR2 FQGNSA. The CDR3 DNA is TGTGCCAGCAGCTTATTTCTGCGGGGGGCTAATGAGCAGTTCTTC. Protein sequence: CASSLFLRGANEQFF.

The V gene is TRBV27, the J gene TRBJ1-3; 9 bases fit TRBD1. CDR1 is MNHEY, CDR2 SMNVEV, per germline (reference sequence). This CDR3 contains 13 residues. V shed 6 bases and J 4 bases; nucleotides not matched to a gene: 1. CDR3 nucleotide sequence: TGTGCCAGCAGAGGGACAGGGGGAAACACCATATATTTT. Translating gives CASRGTGGNTIYF.